These T cell receptor beta chains were read from a single sample in a study of Graves' ophthalmopathy and Graves' hyperthyroidism. From the multiplex PCR reads, TCRdb called clonotypes with MiXCR, one entry per CDR3 protein. Seen here are 600,000 to 950,000 distinct CDR3 sequences, about 44% observed once, and the top ten hold approximately 43%. Source material: peripheral blood. The source is an adult man with Graves' ophthalmopathy. Both conserved end residues are part of each CDR3. A D gene is named only where the DNA matches it firmly. Size is omitted from some rows. Given values are once, few, many or a class for expanded clones.

D gene,J gene,clone size,V gene,CDR3 protein,CDR3 DNA
NA,TRBJ1-4,NA,TRBV10-3,CAITNTGRTNEKLFF,TGTGCCATCACCAACACAGGGCGGACTAATGAAAAACTGTTTTTT
TRBD2,TRBJ2-5,many,TRBV20-1,CSARDRGTSQETQYF,TGCAGTGCTAGAGATCGGGGGACTAGCCAAGAGACCCAGTACTTC
TRBD1,TRBJ2-5,once,TRBV29-1,CSLNRGIQETQYF,TGCAGCTTGAACAGGGGGATCCAAGAGACCCAGTACTTC
NA,TRBJ1-1,NA,TRBV2,CASKGPGNTEAFF,TGTGCCAGCAAGGGGCCAGGGAACACTGAAGCTTTCTTT
TRBD1,TRBJ1-1,few,TRBV25-1,CASRVTGVVTEAFF,TGTGCCAGCAGGGTCACAGGGGTGGTAACTGAAGCTTTCTTT
NA,TRBJ1-2,NA,TRBV19,CASSSQNTYGYTF,TGTGCCAGTAGTTCACAGAATACCTATGGCTACACCTTC
NA,TRBJ1-5,NA,TRBV9,CASSYGRETANQPQHF,TGTGCCAGCAGTTACGGTCGGGAGACAGCCAATCAGCCCCAGCATTTT
TRBD2,TRBJ2-2,NA,TRBV5-1,CASSPAGVTGELFF,TGCGCCAGCAGCCCCGCGGGGGTCACCGGGGAGCTGTTTTTT
TRBD1,TRBJ1-2,few,TRBV6-5,CASRRGQPPYGYTF,TGTGCCAGCAGAAGGGGACAGCCACCCTATGGCTACACCTTC
NA,TRBJ1-2,many,TRBV10-3,CASSDQRGFGSGYTF,TGTGCCAGCAGCGACCAGAGGGGTTTTGGTTCTGGCTACACCTTC
NA,TRBJ1-2,NA,TRBV19,CASTLRQVLNYGYTF,TGTGCCAGTACCTTACGACAGGTCCTTAACTATGGCTACACCTTC
NA,TRBJ2-2,NA,TRBV5-1,CASSPQDPRTGELFF,TGCGCCAGCTCCCCTCAGGACCCGCGCACCGGGGAGCTGTTTTTT
TRBD1,TRBJ2-7,few,TRBV4-1,CASSAGQGFSYEQYF,TGCGCCAGCAGCGCCGGACAGGGATTCTCCTACGAGCAGTACTTC
TRBD1,TRBJ1-5,few,TRBV19,CASSIDGQGWQPQHF,TGTGCCAGTAGTATAGACGGACAGGGATGGCAGCCCCAGCATTTT
NA,TRBJ2-7,NA,TRBV12-3/TRBV12-4,CASRVWGSYEQYF,TGTGCCAGCCGTGTTTGGGGTAGCTACGAGCAGTACTTC
NA,TRBJ1-1,many,TRBV16,CASSQSRTEAFF,TGTGCCAGCAGCCAATCGCGAACTGAAGCTTTCTTT
NA,TRBJ1-6,few,TRBV9,CASSLNREPNNSPLHF,TGTGCCAGCAGCTTAAACAGGGAGCCTAATAATTCACCCCTCCACTTT
NA,TRBJ1-1,many,TRBV29-1,CSVGTYNTEAFF,TGCAGCGTAGGGACGTACAACACTGAAGCTTTCTTT
TRBD1,TRBJ1-4,few,TRBV6-5,CASSFDRGATNEKLFF,TGTGCCAGCAGCTTCGACAGGGGGGCAACTAATGAAAAACTGTTTTTT
NA,TRBJ2-7,NA,TRBV2,CAGSYSVNAYEQYF,TGTGCCGGCAGTTACTCGGTCAACGCCTACGAGCAGTACTTC
NA,TRBJ1-1,many,TRBV7-9,CASSPVERNTEAFF,TGTGCCAGCAGCCCCGTGGAGAGGAACACTGAAGCTTTCTTT
TRBD2,TRBJ2-7,NA,TRBV7-3,CASSLSSGTSRYEQYF,TGTGCCAGCAGCTTGTCAAGCGGGACTAGCCGCTACGAGCAGTACTTC
TRBD2,TRBJ2-5,few,TRBV7-9,CASSSGLALGETQYF,TGTGCCAGCAGCTCCGGACTAGCTCTGGGGGAGACCCAGTACTTC
NA,TRBJ2-7,NA,TRBV11-2,CASSLEGSGVYEQYF,TGTGCCAGCAGCTTAGAGGGATCTGGAGTCTACGAGCAGTACTTC
TRBD1,TRBJ1-5,NA,TRBV2,CASGRTGGNQPQHF,TGTGCCAGCGGTAGGACAGGCGGCAATCAGCCCCAGCATTTT
TRBD1,TRBJ1-6,few,TRBV5-1,CASSQDRDSYSPLHF,TGCGCCAGCAGCCAAGACCGGGACAGTTATTCACCCCTCCACTTT
TRBD1,TRBJ2-7,many,TRBV7-9,CASSRDRVAYEQYF,TGTGCCAGCAGCAGAGACAGGGTCGCCTACGAGCAGTACTTC
TRBD2,TRBJ2-3,NA,TRBV29-1,CSVGTSGTSDTQYF,TGCAGCGTTGGGACTAGCGGGACGTCGGATACGCAGTATTTT
NA,TRBJ2-7,NA,TRBV12-3/TRBV12-4,CASSFNWNEQYF,TGTGCCAGCAGTTTCAACTGGAACGAGCAGTACTTC
NA,TRBJ1-1,NA,TRBV20-1,CSASVAAGNTEAFF,TGCAGTGCTAGTGTAGCGGCAGGGAACACTGAAGCTTTCTTT
NA,TRBJ2-5,few,TRBV4-3,CASSQDHVGETQYF,TGCGCCAGCAGCCAAGATCATGTTGGGGAGACCCAGTACTTC
TRBD1,TRBJ1-2,NA,TRBV10-3,CASTNRQGSAGYTF,TGTGCCAGCACAAACCGACAGGGTAGTGCTGGCTACACCTTC
TRBD1,TRBJ2-7,NA,TRBV2,CASSSFPGQGYEQYF,TGTGCCAGCAGTTCATTCCCGGGACAGGGATACGAGCAGTACTTC
TRBD1,TRBJ1-2,NA,TRBV7-9,CASSPGQGPLYGYTF,TGTGCCAGCAGTCCCGGACAGGGGCCACTCTATGGCTACACCTTC
TRBD1,TRBJ2-7,NA,TRBV2,CASSETDRGVYEQYF,TGTGCCAGCAGTGAAACGGACAGGGGGGTCTACGAGCAGTACTTC
NA,TRBJ2-7,NA,TRBV20-1,CSARLPQDRTYF,TGCAGTGCTAGATTGCCTCAGGATAGGACGTACTTC
NA,TRBJ1-2,NA,TRBV5-4,CASSLDRGQKYGYTF,TGTGCCAGCAGCTTGGATCGCGGGCAGAAGTATGGCTACACCTTC
NA,TRBJ1-2,many,TRBV2,CASSDLRRTVYGYTF,TGTGCCAGCAGTGATTTGCGGAGGACAGTCTATGGCTACACCTTC
NA,TRBJ2-7,few,TRBV5-1,CASRGHPVLLEQYF,TGCGCCAGCCGGGGGCACCCAGTTCTCCTCGAGCAGTACTTC
NA,TRBJ2-5,NA,TRBV2,CASSGGGLAETQYF,TGTGCCAGCAGTGGAGGGGGGTTGGCGGAGACCCAGTACTTC
NA,TRBJ2-3,NA,TRBV24-1,CATSDQWTDTQYF,TGTGCCACCAGTGATCAGTGGACAGATACGCAGTATTTT
NA,TRBJ2-7,NA,TRBV11-3,CASSFFGPETYEQYF,TGTGCCAGCAGTTTTTTCGGGCCCGAAACCTACGAGCAGTACTTC
NA,TRBJ2-6,many,TRBV7-9,CASSSQWGSGANVLTF,TGTGCCAGCAGCTCCCAGTGGGGGAGCGGGGCCAACGTCCTGACTTTC
TRBD2,TRBJ2-1,NA,TRBV10-2,CASAQTRGGSNNEQFF,TGCGCCAGCGCCCAAACCCGAGGCGGGAGCAACAATGAGCAGTTCTTC
NA,TRBJ1-5,many,TRBV12-3/TRBV12-4,CASSQTESNQPQHF,TGTGCCAGCAGCCAGACGGAGAGCAATCAGCCCCAGCATTTT
TRBD1,TRBJ1-1,NA,TRBV5-6,CASSWDSSEAFF,TGTGCCAGCAGCTGGGACAGCTCTGAAGCTTTCTTT
TRBD1,TRBJ2-7,few,TRBV19,CASKGQGAREQYF,TGTGCCAGTAAAGGACAGGGGGCGAGGGAGCAGTACTTC
TRBD2,TRBJ2-5,NA,TRBV7-9,CASSLASPSGTRGAAQYF,TGTGCCAGCAGCTTAGCATCGCCCTCCGGGACTAGGGGTGCGGCCCAGTACTTC
NA,TRBJ1-2,many,TRBV9,CASRPVRSGYTF,TGTGCCAGCAGACCAGTTCGGAGCGGCTACACCTTC
NA,TRBJ1-1,many,TRBV9,CASSVEGEYTEAFF,TGTGCCAGCAGCGTAGAAGGCGAGTACACTGAAGCTTTCTTT
NA,TRBJ1-4,NA,TRBV29-1,CSVEDPRQTGGEKLFF,TGCAGCGTTGAAGATCCACGACAAACGGGTGGGGAAAAACTGTTTTTT
NA,TRBJ1-5,many,TRBV11-2,CASSLAGASNQPQHF,TGTGCCAGCAGCTTAGCGGGGGCGAGCAATCAGCCCCAGCATTTT
NA,TRBJ1-1,NA,TRBV20-1,CSAREGGFTEAFF,TGCAGTGCTAGAGAGGGGGGGTTTACTGAAGCTTTCTTT
NA,TRBJ2-3,few,TRBV7-2,CASSSRRGFSTDTQYF,TGTGCCAGCAGCTCCCGGCGGGGATTCAGCACAGATACGCAGTATTTT